This TCR beta chain was captured by sequencing in a study of PD-1 blockade in classical Hodgkin lymphoma. The CDR3 runs 16 residues. V lost 7 bases, J lost 5 bases, and 23 bases lay in between. Looked up from germline, CDR1 is LGHNT and CDR2 is FRNRAP. Each patient experienced a relapse that followed autologous stem cell transplantation, and brentuximab vedotin exposure varied. TCRdb's copy holds only in-frame clones and misses some; the assay was immunoSEQ multiplex PCR. The sample carries nearly 55,000 clones, roughly 80% recorded once. V usage is TRBV12-5 and J usage is TRBJ1-2; D is possibly TRBD1 (6 bases). This sequence was found in a human donor with classical Hodgkin lymphoma. The sequencing here drew on peripheral blood mononuclear cells (PBMCs), taken at baseline. CDR3 in DNA: TGTGCTAGTGTCCTTCCCCCGGGACAAAGTTTATATGGCTACACCTTC. Its translation is CASVLPPGQSLYGYTF.